Sequencing of this T cell receptor beta chain was carried out in a study of spatial heterogeneity in lung cancer. For the study at large: Follow-up PBMC samples were sequenced when available, at a median of around two years after resection. Across the raw uncorrected reads, a unique TCR and UMI combination was observed, on average, more than ten times.

This clonotype has ten or more counts. Described time point: blood at routine non-recurrence follow-up after resection. Sequencing of whole RNA from tumor, nontumor lung or frozen PBMC involved no sorting. The presence of a unique molecular identifier marked each TCR cDNA molecule. Using its own MiXCR run on the 5' RACE reads, TCRdb lists one record per CDR3 protein. Found here are about 18,000 distinct CDR3 sequences, over 8.5% of them singletons; the top ten hold more than 20%. Germline trimming cut 4 bases from V and 1 base from J; bases unmatched to any gene: 10. The CDR3 has 16 residues. Germline-derived CDR1 and CDR2 are ENHRY and SYGVKD.

Material: PBMCs, obtained at follow-up. The chain has TRBV10-3 and TRBJ2-7; 7 nucleotides agree with TRBD2. The source is a male donor with early-stage non-small cell lung cancer. The CDR3: CAISGGEGPFSYEQYF. DNA for the CDR3: TGTGCCATCAGTGGGGGGGAGGGACCTTTTTCCTACGAGCAGTACTTC.